The 20 T cell receptor beta chains listed next were all sequenced from one sample in a study of T cell responses to AZD1222 COVID-19 vaccine. Repertoires were generated with immunoSEQ multiplex PCR, while TCRdb's copy carries only in-frame clones and drops some. The repertoire holds about 140,000 clones, with about 93% as singletons. The sequences come from peripheral blood, collected 28 days after the second AZD1222 dose. These TCRs come from an adult who received the AZD1222 COVID-19 vaccine.

The chain couples TRBV2 to TRBJ2-7, with TRBD1 identical over 10 bases. CDR1 and CDR2 from the germline V gene are SNHLY and FYNNEI. The CDR3 has 13 amino acids. With 7 bases clipped from V and 1 base from J, the junction kept 1 base outside the gene matches. The CDR3 here is CASMGQGSYEQYF. CDR3 DNA: TGTGCCAGCATGGGACAGGGGTCCTACGAGCAGTACTTC.

This chain uses TRBV20-1 with TRBJ1-3; D uncertain. V was pared by 4 bases and J by 5 bases, with 6 bases between. CDR3 length: 11 residues. Germline loops: CDR1 DFQATT, CDR2 SNEGSKA (reference sequence). CDR3 nucleotide sequence: TGCAGTGCTATCCAGCGAAACACCATATATTTT. Translation: CSAIQRNTIYF.

The gene calls are TRBV5-1 and TRBJ2-3; a possible D gene is TRBD1 (6 bases). Germline assignment: CDR1 SGHRS and CDR2 YFSETQ. The CDR3 sequence is 14 residues long. V dropped 0 bases and J dropped 6 bases, with 11 bases sitting between them. The CDR3: CASSLGQVVDTQYF. Here the CDR3 DNA reads TGCGCCAGCAGCTTGGGACAGGTCGTGGATACGCAGTATTTT.

CDR3 sequence reads: CASSLRDRGDTEAFF. The CDR3 nucleotides read TGTGCCAGCAGCTTGCGGGACAGGGGCGACACTGAAGCTTTCTTT. The chain carries TRBV11-3 and TRBJ1-1, with TRBD1 matching 10 bases. The CDR3 contains 15 residues. Germline CDR1 and CDR2: SGHNT and YENEEA. V lost 3 bases, J lost 3 bases, and 4 bases stayed unmatched.

This clone occurred once. The chain employs TRBV19 and TRBJ1-1; TRBD1 matches 10 bases. After removal of 6 bases from V and 4 bases from J, the junction contained 8 bases not matched to a gene. The germline gives CDR1 LNHDA, CDR2 SQIVND (reference sequence). The CDR3 loop spans 15 amino acids. In nucleotides, the CDR3 is TGTGCCAGTAGGGCGGAGACAGGGGGCGGCACTGAAGCTTTCTTT. As protein: CASRAETGGGTEAFF.

The chain recombines TRBV4-2 with TRBJ1-2; a possible D gene is TRBD1 (5 bases). Germline assignment: CDR1 LGHNA and CDR2 YNFKEQ. CDR3 length: 14 amino acids. Trimming stripped 1 base from V and 6 bases from J, with 12 bases between. The CDR3 coding sequence is TGTGCCAGCAGCCAAGGGGGCGAGGGGAATGGCTACACCTTC. It is translated as CASSQGGEGNGYTF.

V and J are TRBV11-3 and TRBJ2-1; 7 nucleotides align to TRBD2. The germline CDR1 and CDR2 sequences are SGHNT and YENEEA. The CDR3 has 14 residues. Unmatched junction bases numbered 3, after V lost 3 bases and J lost 4 bases. CDR3 nucleotide sequence: TGTGCCAGCAGCTTGGCAGCGGGGTACAATGAGCAGTTCTTC. Translating gives CASSLAAGYNEQFF.

J is TRBJ1-1 and V is TRBV6-6; D remains unclear. V was cut by 5 bases and J by 8 bases, with 12 bases left in between. Germline V gene lookup returns CDR1 MNHNY and CDR2 SVGAGI (reference sequence). This CDR3 spans 12 amino acids. CDR3 sequence reads: CASSAENAEAFF. The CDR3 coding sequence is TGTGCCAGCAGTGCAGAAAACGCAGAAGCTTTCTTT.

The rearrangement links TRBV11-2 to TRBJ2-7; TRBD1 aligns across 9 bases. Unmatched junction bases numbered 17, after V lost 5 bases and J lost 6 bases. There are 17 residues in the CDR3. The germline CDR1 and CDR2 sequences are SGHAT and FQNNGV. CDR3 residues: CASSPIQGALLRFEQYF. For the CDR3, the DNA is TGTGCCAGCAGCCCCATACAGGGGGCCCTTCTCCGGTTCGAGCAGTACTTC.

The chain joins TRBV30 to TRBJ1-1; D gene ambiguous. CDR1 GTSNPN and CDR2 SVGIG come from the germline V gene (reference sequence). V shed 4 bases and J shed 0 bases, with 15 bases lying between them. The CDR3 is 15 residues long. The chain's CDR3 is CAWIDAGVMNTEAFF. CDR3 sequence (DNA): TGTGCCTGGATCGACGCAGGTGTCATGAACACTGAAGCTTTCTTT.

This clone occurred once. The rearrangement uses TRBV5-6 and TRBJ1-2, with D tentatively TRBD1 (5 bases). Germline-derived CDR1 and CDR2 are SGHDT and YYEEEE. CDR3 length equals 15 residues. V was shortened by 1 base and J by 5 bases, with 15 bases between the two germline ends. CDR3 sequence (DNA): TGTGCCAGCAGCTTGACTGAATTGCGGGGGTATGGCTACACCTTC. Its translation is CASSLTELRGYGYTF.

This sequence joins TRBV27 and TRBJ2-2, with no clear D. This CDR3 comprises 13 residues. Trimming removed 6 bases at V and 3 bases at J, with 8 bases between. Germline V gene sequence: CDR1 MNHEY, CDR2 SMNVEV (reference sequence). CDR3 DNA sequence: TGTGCCAGCAGCCCGACACACACCGGGGAGCTGTTTTTT. Translated: CASSPTHTGELFF.

The V call is TRBV27, the J call TRBJ1-1, with 7 bases matching TRBD1. V shed 5 bases, J shed 0 bases, and the junction held 3 bases outside the gene matches. The V gene's germline CDR1 is MNHEY and CDR2 SMNVEV (reference sequence). The CDR3 has 14 amino acids. The CDR3 DNA sequence: TGTGCCAGCAGTGCACAGGGGATGAACACTGAAGCTTTCTTT. Encoded protein: CASSAQGMNTEAFF.

The chain has TRBV18 and TRBJ2-1; D possibly matches TRBD1 or TRBD2 (5 bases each). Germline values: CDR1 KGHSH, CDR2 LQKENI. Deletions cut 3 bases from V and 0 bases from J, with 12 bases between. The CDR3 runs 16 residues. The CDR3 loop is CASSPRGATSYNEQFF. CDR3 sequence (DNA): TGTGCCAGCTCACCTCGAGGGGCGACCTCCTACAATGAGCAGTTCTTC.

The chain is built from TRBV6-4 and TRBJ2-3; 9 positions match TRBD2. The V gene's germline CDR1 is MRHNA and CDR2 SNTAGT. V was clipped by 0 bases and J by 1 base; unmatched bases: 11. The CDR3 consists of 19 residues. DNA for the CDR3: TGTGCCAGCAGTGACTCGGGTAGCGGGGGACTAAATCGCACAGATACGCAGTATTTT. It codes for CASSDSGSGGLNRTDTQYF.

The chain uses TRBV7-9 and TRBJ2-6; no firm D call. This CDR3 has 14 amino acids. The V end lost 0 bases, the J end lost 8 bases, and 8 bases lay between the germline ends. CDR1 SEHNR and CDR2 FQNEAQ come from the germline V gene (reference sequence). CDR3 region: CASSLASTSNVLTF. Here the CDR3 DNA reads TGTGCCAGCAGCTTAGCCTCGACTTCCAACGTCCTGACTTTC. The whole variable domain, filled in from reference TRBV7-9 and TRBJ2-6, reads DTGVSQNPRHKITKRGQNVTFRCDPISEHNRLYWYRQTLGQGPEFLTYFQNEAQLEKSRLLSDRFSAERPKGSFSTLEIQRTEQGDSAMYLCASSLASTSNVLTFGAGSRLTVL.

V is TRBV3-1 (or the pseudogene TRBV3-2) and J is TRBJ1-1, with D tentatively TRBD1 (5 bases). V was trimmed by 0 bases and J by 0 bases, leaving 11 bases between them. Germline V lookup: CDR1 LGHDT, CDR2 YNNKEL (reference sequence). This CDR3 region has 16 residues. The CDR3 DNA sequence: TGTGCCAGCAGCCAAGATCCAGGGCCCATGAACACTGAAGCTTTCTTT. It translates to CASSQDPGPMNTEAFF.

Here the CDR3 DNA reads TGTGCCAGCTCACCGACGGAGAACACTGAAGCTTTCTTT. This translates into CASSPTENTEAFF. The chain recombines TRBV18 with TRBJ1-1; D remains unclear. Between the trimmed V and J ends, which lost 3 bases and 1 base, there was a span of 6 bases. This CDR3 comprises 13 residues. Germline CDR1 and CDR2: KGHSH and LQKENI.

This chain uses TRBV7-9 with TRBJ1-1, with D possibly TRBD1 on 5 matching bases. Germline-derived CDR1 and CDR2 are SEHNR and FQNEAQ (reference sequence). Trimming pared 1 base from V and 5 bases from J, leaving 11 bases between. The CDR3 is 14 residues long. CDR3 sequence (DNA): TGTGCCAGCAGCTTAGGCCAGGGATCAACTGAAGCTTTCTTT. It is translated as CASSLGQGSTEAFF.

This chain connects TRBV7-9 to TRBJ1-1; D not certain. With 5 bases removed from V and 6 bases from J, the gap between germline ends came to 10 bases. From germline, CDR1 is SEHNR and CDR2 FQNEAQ (reference sequence). This CDR3 is built from 12 residues. The DNA for the CDR3 is TGTGCCAGCAGCCCAGAAGTCTCTGAAGCTTTCTTT. Translation gives CASSPEVSEAFF.